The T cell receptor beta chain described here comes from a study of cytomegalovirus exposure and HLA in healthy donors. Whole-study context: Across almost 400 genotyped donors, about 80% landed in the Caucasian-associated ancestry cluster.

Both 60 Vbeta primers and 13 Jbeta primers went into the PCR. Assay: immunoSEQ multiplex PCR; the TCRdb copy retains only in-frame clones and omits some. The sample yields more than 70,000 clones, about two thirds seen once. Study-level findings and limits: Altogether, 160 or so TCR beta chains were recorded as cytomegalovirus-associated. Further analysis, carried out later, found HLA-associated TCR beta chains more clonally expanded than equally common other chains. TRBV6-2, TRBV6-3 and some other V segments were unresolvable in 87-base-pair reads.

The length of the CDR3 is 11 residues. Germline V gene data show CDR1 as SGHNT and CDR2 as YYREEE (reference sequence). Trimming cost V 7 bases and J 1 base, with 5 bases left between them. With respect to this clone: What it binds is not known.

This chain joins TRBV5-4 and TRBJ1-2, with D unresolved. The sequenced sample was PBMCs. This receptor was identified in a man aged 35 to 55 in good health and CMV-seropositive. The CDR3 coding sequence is TGTGCCAGCGCTAGTAACTATGGCTACACCTTC. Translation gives CASASNYGYTF.